This TCR beta chain was captured in a study of T cells in localized non-small cell lung cancer (TCRdb year 2020). Turning to the overall study: T cell repertoires of approximately 250 early-stage NSCLC patients were analyzed, with tumors being compared against uninvolved tumor-adjacent lungs. A mean age of about 66 years was recorded for the NSCLC patients, of whom around 140 were male and more than 85 were female. The cohort consisted of about 240 treatment-naive NSCLC patients whose localized lung tumors had been resected. The research as a whole found: A median of roughly 58 of the top 100 tumor clones were detected in paired uninvolved adjacent lung, and 28 of these tumor clones were also found among the top 100 clones of the paired uninvolved adjacent lung. Because multi-region sequencing of the tumors was not done, intratumor heterogeneity could not be ruled out. Because the study design was exploratory, TCR variables were selected using unadjusted p-values without false-discovery rate correction. Uninvolved tumor-adjacent lung showed the highest T cell clonality, higher than tumor, which suggests more focused antigenic responses in the uninvolved tumor-adjacent lung. Higher blood T cell density associated with longer overall survival, while higher adjacent-lung clonality associated with shorter survival.

At diagnosis, tumor, uninvolved tumor-adjacent lung and peripheral blood were collected and then preserved as a mix of FFPE and fresh-frozen material. For TCR repertoire profiling, blood samples were analyzed in the form of peripheral blood mononuclear cells. TCR beta CDR3 regions were sequenced from DNA using the immunoSEQ Assay. On the authors' methods: To compute T cell density, TCR beta template counts were normalized to usable DNA, which was estimated by amplifying housekeeping genes. Richness was estimated using the preseqR package, with extrapolation to 400,000 templates for PBMC samples and to 120,000 templates for tissue samples. Clonality was defined by subtracting Pielou's evenness from one. Differential abundance testing on productive amino-acid clonotypes, with a minimum total count of 5 and an alpha of 0.1, was used to identify tissue-enriched TCRs. The Jaccard Index and the Morisita Overlap Index were used to quantify repertoire overlap between compartments. GLIPH grouped TCR beta CDR3s together with public tetramer-defined viral CDR3s, and a viral motif had to include at least three viral sequences and also show V-gene enrichment. TCRdb's version of the immuneACCESS table is confined to in-frame rearrangements and falls short of the full clone set. An unresolved V gene accounts for under half of the shortfall where checked; the remainder is of unknown origin. Clone size and the V and J calls come from that table; the DNA yielded D and trimming. Counted in this sample were about 52,000 clones; 86% of them appeared once. The ten largest account for approximately 20% of the sample.

The CDR3 has 13 amino acids, counting the end cysteine and phenylalanine. The retained sequence is limited to the CDR3, 39 bases, with the frame set at the first base. V drops 6 bases and J drops 2 bases, leaving 8 bases in between. The germline V gene (reference sequence) yields MNHNY for CDR1 and SVGAGI for CDR2. This clone occurred once. Its antigen remains undetermined. One base away there is no much larger clone; base qualities are not given. The TCR sequence derives from a male donor aged 60 or over with stage III squamous cell lung carcinoma. The chain links TRBV6-6 with TRBJ1-3; the D gene is unclear. Sequencing was performed on peripheral blood, taken before any cancer treatment. The CDR3 region has the sequence CASSPSTGNTIYF. The DNA sequence is given as TGTGCCAGCAGCCCGTCGACTGGAAACACCATATATTTT.